Listed here are 21 T cell receptor beta chains from one sample, sequenced in a study of blood T cell repertoires in COVID-19. TCRdb's table, derived via immunoSEQ multiplex PCR, lists solely in-frame clones and lacks some. The sample includes 95,000 to 150,000 clones, approximately 81% seen only once; the top ten take 3.5% to 4.5%. Sequencing was carried out using peripheral blood. The receptors originated from a woman in her fifties or sixties with acute or convalescent COVID-19.

The chain couples TRBV28 to TRBJ2-7; 8 nucleotides match TRBD1. The trim removed 2 bases at V and 2 bases at J, leaving 8 bases unmatched. Germline CDR1 and CDR2: MDHEN and SYDVKM. The CDR3 is made up of 16 amino acids. CDR3: CASSLGTGGSAYEQYF. The CDR3 nucleotides are TGTGCCAGCAGTTTAGGAACAGGGGGGTCTGCCTACGAGCAGTACTTC.

This sequence joins TRBV5-1 and TRBJ1-4; possible D gene TRBD1, 5 bases. Between the trimmed V and J ends, which lost 4 bases and 7 bases, there was a span of 20 bases. In germline, CDR1 is SGHRS, CDR2 YFSETQ. The CDR3 is 16 amino acids. The CDR3 region is CASSRQVEGFGEKLFF. The CDR3, as DNA: TGCGCCAGCAGCCGTCAGGTGGAGGGGTTTGGTGAAAAACTGTTTTTT.

The chain combines TRBV5-1 with TRBJ2-3, with 14 bases fitting TRBD2. Trimming at V came to 3 bases and at J to 5 bases, leaving 5 bases not matched to a gene. The germline V gene encodes CDR1 SGHRS and CDR2 YFSETQ. The CDR3 runs 16 residues. The CDR3 reads CASSWGTSGSQDTQYF. CDR3 nucleotide sequence: TGCGCCAGCAGCTGGGGGACTAGCGGGAGTCAAGATACGCAGTATTTT.

The genes are TRBV2 and TRBJ2-7; tentative D call: TRBD2 (6 bases). Looked up from germline, CDR1 is SNHLY and CDR2 is FYNNEI. V lost 7 bases and J 4 bases, leaving 14 bases between the germline ends. This CDR3 contains 13 residues. The CDR3 here is CASKSGTFYEQYF. The CDR3 DNA reads TGTGCCAGCAAATCCGGGACTTTTTACGAGCAGTACTTC.

The genes are TRBV6-5 and TRBJ1-1; TRBD1 might be the D (6 bases). The V and J ends lost 6 bases and 1 base respectively, with 15 bases between them. Germline V gene data show CDR1 as MNHEY and CDR2 as SVGAGI. This CDR3 has 15 residues. The CDR3: CASSRQRQENTEAFF. CDR3 DNA: TGTGCCAGCAGCCGCCAGAGACAGGAGAACACTGAAGCTTTCTTT.

The rearrangement joins TRBV27 to TRBJ1-2, with TRBD1 matching 11 bases. The CDR3 is made up of 17 amino acids. Trimming removed 4 bases from V and 3 bases from J; junction bases left unmatched: 10. Germline CDR1 and CDR2: MNHEY and SMNVEV (reference sequence). CDR3 region: CASSSRDRGTVDYGYTF. CDR3 nucleotides: TGTGCCAGCAGTTCCCGGGACAGGGGGACCGTCGACTATGGCTACACCTTC.

The chain is built from TRBV19 and TRBJ2-5, with TRBD1 matching over 9 bases. J was trimmed by 5 bases and V by 6 bases; bases with no gene match: 10. The CDR3 extends over 15 amino acids. Looked up from germline, CDR1 is LNHDA and CDR2 is SQIVND (reference sequence). Here the CDR3 reads CASRLTDRGWETQYF. For the CDR3, the DNA is TGTGCCAGTAGGCTAACGGACAGGGGTTGGGAGACCCAGTACTTC.

V usage is TRBV7-6 and J usage is TRBJ1-1; 9 bases fit TRBD1. The CDR3 contains 15 residues. After removal of 4 bases from V and 0 bases from J, the junction contained 3 bases not matched to a gene. Germline CDR1 and CDR2: SGHVS and FNYEAQ. CDR3 nucleotides: TGTGCCAGCAGCTCGGGACAGGGCTTGAACACTGAAGCTTTCTTT. Protein sequence: CASSSGQGLNTEAFF.

This clone was detected only once. This chain links TRBV5-4 with TRBJ2-2; TRBD2 matches at 9 bases. This CDR3 is built from 13 residues. The germline CDR1 and CDR2 sequences are SGHNT and YYREEE (reference sequence). V lost 0 bases to trimming and J lost 10 bases; unmatched junction nucleotides: 1. Here the CDR3 DNA reads TGTGCCAGCAGCTTGGGCGGGAGGGAGGAGCTGTTTTTT. It encodes CASSLGGREELFF.

In this sample, this clone turned up a few times. This chain links TRBV21-1 with TRBJ2-5; TRBD2, the table's D call, lacks a check against the DNA. TRBV21-1 is described as a pseudogene. The CDR3 length is 13 residues. The CDR3 region has the DNA TGTGCCAGCAGCTTAAGCGGTCTAGAGACCCAGTACTTC. Amino acids: CASSLSGLETQYF.

The chain recombines TRBV27 with TRBJ2-7; TRBD1 might be the D (5 bases). V gave up 5 bases and J gave up 2 bases, with 16 bases separating them. The CDR3 has 15 residues. Germline loops: CDR1 MNHEY, CDR2 SMNVEV (reference sequence). The CDR3: CASSVGHLTAYEQYF. CDR3 bases: TGTGCCAGCAGTGTCGGACACCTAACTGCCTACGAGCAGTACTTC.

This sequence joins TRBV29-1 and TRBJ1-1; D gene uncertain. CDR1 is SQVTM and CDR2 is ANQGSEA in the germline V gene. The CDR3 contains 12 residues. V lost 3 bases and J lost 7, with 12 bases in between. CDR3 protein: CSVDVLRVEAFF. DNA of the CDR3: TGCAGCGTTGATGTCCTCCGGGTTGAAGCTTTCTTT.

The CDR3 bases are TGTGCCAGCAGCCAGAAGGGACTAGCGGGAGGGAGATCCGGGGAGCTGTTTTTT. Its protein product is CASSQKGLAGGRSGELFF. The gene calls are TRBV4-2 and TRBJ2-2, with 16 positions matching TRBD2. J was trimmed by 6 bases and V by 3 bases; bases with no gene match: 7. The CDR3 totals 18 residues. From germline, CDR1 is LGHNA and CDR2 YNFKEQ.

This clone has only a few counts. The genes are TRBV12-3 or TRBV12-4 and TRBJ1-1, with unresolved D. The CDR3 runs 12 residues. V was trimmed by 8 bases and J by 1 base, leaving 8 bases between them. The CDR3 DNA is TGTGCCAGCCAGGCAGGGAACACTGAAGCTTTCTTT. Translation: CASQAGNTEAFF.

J is TRBJ1-1 and V is TRBV3-1 (or the pseudogene TRBV3-2); 10 nucleotides align to TRBD1. Germline lookup yields CDR1 LGHDT and CDR2 YNNKEL (reference sequence). This CDR3 spans 13 amino acids. Losses at the gene ends were 8 bases for V and 4 bases for J; bases not matched to a gene: 4. The CDR3: CASSRQGATEAFF. In nucleotides, the CDR3 is TGTGCCAGCTCAAGACAGGGGGCCACTGAAGCTTTCTTT.

Only a few counts were recorded for this clone. Relative to the germline gene, one junction end is altered; a read error may explain this. The CDR3 protein is CASSPIRKTVF. The CDR3 DNA sequence: TGTGCCAGCAGCCCTATACGAAAAACTGTTTTT. The chain employs TRBV11-3 and TRBJ1-4, with no clear D. CDR3 length: 11 amino acids. Germline lookup yields CDR1 SGHNT and CDR2 YENEEA.

The chain combines TRBV30 with TRBJ2-7; tentatively, D is TRBD2 (7 bases). Trimming shortened V by 0 bases and J by 4 bases, and 16 bases separated the two germline ends. The CDR3 runs 15 residues. Germline V gives CDR1 GTSNPN, CDR2 SVGIG (reference sequence). This CDR3 is CAWSVFEEGGYEQYF. The DNA for the CDR3 is TGTGCCTGGAGTGTATTTGAAGAGGGGGGGTACGAGCAGTACTTC.

This chain connects TRBV5-1 to TRBJ2-3; TRBD2 aligns across 8 bases. The CDR3 is made up of 17 amino acids. J gave up 2 bases and V 0 bases, and 8 bases lay outside the gene matches. The germline gives CDR1 SGHRS, CDR2 YFSETQ. The CDR3 is CASSLAGGTLITDTQYF. In DNA, the CDR3 is TGCGCCAGCAGCTTGGCGGGGGGGACCTTAATCACAGATACGCAGTATTTT.

The chain carries TRBV9 and TRBJ1-5; perhaps TRBD1 as D (5 bases). This CDR3 contains 15 residues. Germline V gene sequence: CDR1 SGDLS, CDR2 YYNGEE. Trimming shortened V by 1 base and J by 4 bases, and 12 bases separated the two germline ends. The CDR3 region has the DNA TGTGCCAGCAGCGTATCAGGGTATGGAAATCAGCCCCAGCATTTT. Amino acids: CASSVSGYGNQPQHF.

The chain uses TRBV7-9 and TRBJ2-1; 10 nucleotides agree with TRBD2. Per germline, CDR1 SEHNR and CDR2 FQNEAQ (reference sequence). J gave up 9 bases and V 1 base, and 12 bases lay outside the gene matches. The CDR3 consists of 17 residues. The CDR3 sequence is CASSLVGLAGVRGEQFF. CDR3 sequence (DNA): TGTGCCAGCAGCTTAGTTGGTCTAGCGGGAGTCCGCGGTGAGCAGTTCTTC.

V usage is TRBV7-8 and J usage is TRBJ2-2; 7 nucleotides agree with TRBD2. The CDR3 loop spans 15 amino acids. V was clipped by 8 bases and J by 0 bases; unmatched bases: 6. Germline lookup yields CDR1 SGHVS and CDR2 FQNEAQ. DNA of the CDR3: TGTGCCAGCCACCCCCGGGGGGCGAACACCGGGGAGCTGTTTTTT. It specifies CASHPRGANTGELFF.